This T cell receptor (beta chain) was sequenced in a study of blood T cells in healthy people across ages. V was pared by 3 bases and J by 7 bases, with 5 bases of the junction left unmatched. The germline V gene has CDR1 SGHTA and CDR2 FQGNSA. The CDR3 extends over 14 amino acids. Alongside a J-beta primer mix, a sample-barcoded 5' primer served in a second PCR lasting roughly 7 to 12 cycles. Via MiXCR, TCRdb re-called the 5' RACE reads, giving one row per CDR3 protein. The sample lists fewer than 900,000 distinct CDR3 sequences, 49% seen once, with 25% to 35% in the top ten. This receptor was identified in a woman aged 60-70 years in good health. Sequencing used blood. J is TRBJ1-4 and V is TRBV7-2, with TRBD1 matching 7 bases. The CDR3 loop is CASSFTGDGEKLFF. CDR3 DNA sequence: TGTGCCAGCAGCTTTACAGGGGACGGTGAAAAACTGTTTTTT.